The rows below give T cell receptor beta chains drawn from one sample of a study of radiotherapy plus CTLA-4 blockade in lung cancer. Assay: immunoSEQ multiplex PCR; the TCRdb copy retains only in-frame clones and omits some. This repertoire shows 25,000 to 35,000 clones, 60% to 75% found once; its top ten account for around 4.5%. This specimen was peripheral blood, taken from a patient treated with radiotherapy plus ipilimumab. The receptors were gathered from a human donor with non-small cell lung cancer whose response to radiotherapy plus ipilimumab could not be evaluated. Both conserved end residues are part of each CDR3. The D gene is left open where the match is weak. Clone size, where shown, is once, few, many, or a class for clones that have expanded.

size: .; D: TRBD1; J: TRBJ1-2; V: TRBV29-1; length: 12; DNA: TGCAGCGTCTGGACAGGGGCCTATGGCTACACCTTC; CDR3: CSVWTGAYGYTF
size: .; D: TRBD2; J: TRBJ2-5; V: TRBV4-3; length: 17; DNA: TGCGCCAGCAGCCAAGATATGAGCGGGAGTTGGCAAGAGACCCAGTACTTC; CDR3: CASSQDMSGSWQETQYF
size: few; D: .; J: TRBJ2-7; V: TRBV6-4; length: 18; DNA: TGTGCCAGCAGCAACCCCCCCGGGTTGTTAGCGGAACCCTACGAGCAGTACTTC; CDR3: CASSNPPGLLAEPYEQYF
size: .; D: TRBD2; J: TRBJ2-3; V: TRBV6-1; length: 15; DNA: TGTGCCAGCAGTGGAGCTAGCGGTCGCACAGATACGCAGTATTTT; CDR3: CASSGASGRTDTQYF
size: .; D: TRBD1; J: TRBJ2-2; V: TRBV28; length: 20; DNA: TGTGCCAGCAACCTCCCGCGGACAGGGCGCCTCGGAAGTGCCACCGGGGAGCTGTTTTTT; CDR3: CASNLPRTGRLGSATGELFF
size: .; D: .; J: TRBJ2-1; V: TRBV10-3; length: 15; DNA: TGTGCCATCAGTGGGGACGGGACAACTAACAATGAGCAGTTCTTC; CDR3: CAISGDGTTNNEQFF
size: .; D: .; J: TRBJ2-6; V: TRBV5-4; length: 17; DNA: TGTGCCAGCAGCTTGGGGGCAGGAAGCTCTGGGGCCAACGTCCTGACTTTC; CDR3: CASSLGAGSSGANVLTF
size: few; D: TRBD2; J: TRBJ2-3; V: TRBV25-1; length: 17; DNA: TGTGCCAGCAGTGGAGAGCGGACTAGCGGGAGTACAGATACGCAGTATTTT; CDR3: CASSGERTSGSTDTQYF
size: .; D: TRBD2; J: TRBJ2-3; V: TRBV27; length: 13; DNA: TGTGCCAGCAGTACAGGGACTAGCTACACGCAGTATTTT; CDR3: CASSTGTSYTQYF
size: .; D: .; J: TRBJ2-2; V: TRBV9; length: 17; DNA: TGTGCCAGCAGCCTACAGGGTTCCTACCTGAACACCGGGGAGCTGTTTTTT; CDR3: CASSLQGSYLNTGELFF
size: .; D: TRBD2; J: TRBJ2-1; V: TRBV7-8; length: 19; DNA: TGTGCCAGCAGGTACGGAGCGGGAGTTGCTAGCTTATCCTACAATGAGCAGTTCTTC; CDR3: CASRYGAGVASLSYNEQFF
size: .; D: TRBD2; J: TRBJ2-4; V: TRBV11-2; length: 19; DNA: TGTGCCAGCAGCCCTCTAATGGGGGGAGGGCCCTCGGCCAAAAACATTCAGTACTTC; CDR3: CASSPLMGGGPSAKNIQYF
size: few; D: TRBD1; J: TRBJ1-4; V: TRBV5-6; length: 14; DNA: TGTGCCAGCAGCTCCGAACAGGGGCGGTATAAACTGTTTTTT; CDR3: CASSSEQGRYKLFF
size: once; D: .; J: TRBJ1-3; V: TRBV9; length: 14; DNA: TGTGCCAGCAGCCCCTCAGGAGGAGGAAACACCATATATTTT; CDR3: CASSPSGGGNTIYF
size: few; D: .; J: TRBJ2-7; V: TRBV5-4; length: 16; DNA: TGTGCCAGCAGCTTGGAGCAGCTTTCGATCGGCGGCGAGCAGTACTTC; CDR3: CASSLEQLSIGGEQYF
size: .; D: TRBD2; J: TRBJ2-1; V: TRBV9; length: 14; DNA: TGTGCCAGCAGCGCCCTTGATAGCGGGAAAGAGCAGTTCTTC; CDR3: CASSALDSGKEQFF
size: .; D: .; J: TRBJ2-5; V: TRBV5-1; length: 16; DNA: TGCGCCAGCAGCTTGGCTCAGGGGCCAACTGAAGAGACCCAGTACTTC; CDR3: CASSLAQGPTEETQYF
size: .; D: TRBD1; J: TRBJ1-2; V: TRBV7-9; length: 16; DNA: TGTGCCAGCAGCTTAGCGCTACCTGGGACAGCCTATGGCTACACCTTC; CDR3: CASSLALPGTAYGYTF
size: .; D: .; J: TRBJ1-2; V: TRBV11-3; length: 13; DNA: TGTGCCAGCAGCTCAATGGACGGGGGGGGCTACACCTTC; CDR3: CASSSMDGGGYTF
size: few; D: TRBD1; J: TRBJ1-1; V: TRBV11-1; length: 14; DNA: TGTGCCAGCAGCAGAGGACAGGTGAACACTGAAGCTTTCTTT; CDR3: CASSRGQVNTEAFF
size: few; D: TRBD1; J: TRBJ2-1; V: TRBV27; length: 13; DNA: TGTGCCAGCAGTTCTGGCAGGGGGCGTGAGCAGTTCTTC; CDR3: CASSSGRGREQFF
size: .; D: TRBD2; J: TRBJ2-2; V: TRBV5-1; length: 16; DNA: TGCGCCAGCAGCTTGGCGGTTAGCGGGAGGCTGAGGGAGCTGTTTTTT; CDR3: CASSLAVSGRLRELFF
size: .; D: TRBD2; J: TRBJ2-1; V: TRBV28; length: 16; DNA: TGTGCCAGCAGGATTTCGCTAGCGGGACCGGCCAGTGAGCAGTTCTTC; CDR3: CASRISLAGPASEQFF
size: .; D: TRBD2; J: TRBJ2-3; V: TRBV6-4; length: 15; DNA: TGTGCCAGCAGCGCACTAGCGACCGGCACAGATACGCAGTATTTT; CDR3: CASSALATGTDTQYF
size: .; D: TRBD2; J: TRBJ2-7; V: TRBV6-5; length: 15; DNA: TGTGCCAGCAGACCCGTGGGACTAGCGGGAAGGGAGCAGTACTTC; CDR3: CASRPVGLAGREQYF
size: .; D: .; J: TRBJ1-2; V: TRBV5-1; length: 13; DNA: TGCGCCAGCAGCTTGTACAGTAACTATGGCTACACCTTC; CDR3: CASSLYSNYGYTF
size: .; D: .; J: TRBJ1-1; V: TRBV28; length: 14; DNA: TGTGCCAGCAGCTTGACCGGGACTTACACTGAAGCTTTCTTT; CDR3: CASSLTGTYTEAFF
size: .; D: .; J: TRBJ1-5; V: TRBV7-2; length: 15; DNA: TGTGCCAGCAGCTTAGGCTCGGCAGGGAAGGAGCCCCAGCATTTT; CDR3: CASSLGSAGKEPQHF
size: .; D: .; J: TRBJ1-5; V: TRBV18; length: 16; DNA: TGTGCCAGCTCTCAACTTAACGCGGGGGCGAGCCAGCCCCAGCATTTT; CDR3: CASSQLNAGASQPQHF
size: .; D: TRBD1; J: TRBJ1-6; V: TRBV28; length: 15; DNA: TGTGCCAGCAATCCACAGGGGGCGCGGAATTCACCCCTCCACTTT; CDR3: CASNPQGARNSPLHF
size: .; D: TRBD2; J: TRBJ2-2; V: TRBV27; length: 16; DNA: TGTGCCAGCAGTCTTTATAGCGGGAGCGGCACCGGGGAGCTGTTTTTT; CDR3: CASSLYSGSGTGELFF
size: .; D: .; J: TRBJ2-5; V: TRBV5-4; length: 14; DNA: TGTGCCAGCAGCTTGGTTCAGTCTCAAGAGACCCAGTACTTC; CDR3: CASSLVQSQETQYF
size: few; D: TRBD2; J: TRBJ2-1; V: TRBV7-2; length: 15; DNA: TGTGCCAGCAGGTCTAGCGGGATTCCCGGCAATGAGCAGTTCTTC; CDR3: CASRSSGIPGNEQFF
size: .; D: .; J: TRBJ2-1; V: TRBV7-2; length: 14; DNA: TGTGCCAGCAGCCCGGGGTGGGGAAGGGTTGAGCAGTTCTTC; CDR3: CASSPGWGRVEQFF
size: .; D: TRBD1; J: TRBJ2-1; V: TRBV28; length: 15; DNA: TGTGCCAGCAGTGCTCTGCAGGGACAGGGGAATGAGCAGTTCTTC; CDR3: CASSALQGQGNEQFF
size: .; D: TRBD1; J: TRBJ1-2; V: TRBV4-3; length: 17; DNA: TGCGCCAGCAGCCAAGACGGGACAGGGAACGTAGGCTATGGCTACACCTTC; CDR3: CASSQDGTGNVGYGYTF
size: .; D: .; J: TRBJ1-1; V: TRBV5-6; length: 15; DNA: TGTGCCAGCAGCTTGGCTGGGTTTGGAGAGGCCGAAGCTTTCTTT; CDR3: CASSLAGFGEAEAFF
size: once; D: .; J: TRBJ2-7; V: TRBV2; length: 13; DNA: TGTGCCAGCAGGGGCAGGGTTGCTTACGAGCAGTACTTC; CDR3: CASRGRVAYEQYF
size: .; D: .; J: TRBJ2-7; V: TRBV2; length: 14; DNA: TGTGCCAGCAGTCCAGAGAACAGGGTCGGCGAGCAGTACTTC; CDR3: CASSPENRVGEQYF
size: .; D: TRBD2; J: TRBJ2-1; V: TRBV30; length: 14; DNA: TGTGCCTGGGGTCGGGGACTACCATACAATGAGCAGTTCTTC; CDR3: CAWGRGLPYNEQFF
size: .; D: .; J: TRBJ2-5; V: TRBV7-2; length: 15; DNA: TGTGCCAGCAGCTTTGATCTTGGAGGAAGAAAGACCCAGTACTTC; CDR3: CASSFDLGGRKTQYF
size: many; D: .; J: TRBJ1-1; V: TRBV7-9; length: 17; DNA: TGTGCCAGCAGCTTAGGAGGGACTTTCGTGACGAACACTGAAGCTTTCTTT; CDR3: CASSLGGTFVTNTEAFF
size: .; D: TRBD1; J: TRBJ2-7; V: TRBV7-9; length: 18; DNA: TGTGCCAGCAGCTTAGGGTGGTGGAGCCGGGACAGGGGGGACGAGCAGTACTTC; CDR3: CASSLGWWSRDRGDEQYF
size: .; D: TRBD2; J: TRBJ2-1; V: TRBV6-1; length: 15; DNA: TGTGCCAGCAGTTCCAGCGGGAGGGCCTACAATGAGCAGTTCTTC; CDR3: CASSSSGRAYNEQFF
size: few; D: .; J: TRBJ1-3; V: TRBV19; length: 14; DNA: TGTGCCAGTAGTATGGGCAGCCACAGAAACACCATATATTTT; CDR3: CASSMGSHRNTIYF
size: .; D: .; J: TRBJ1-4; V: TRBV7-9; length: 16; DNA: TGTGCCAGCAGCTTAGGGTCGGGGGTTTATAATGAAAAACTGTTTTTT; CDR3: CASSLGSGVYNEKLFF
size: .; D: .; J: TRBJ2-7; V: TRBV6-1; length: 12; DNA: TGTGCCTTAGGAGCGGGCCTCTACGAGCAGTACTTC; CDR3: CALGAGLYEQYF
size: .; D: .; J: TRBJ1-4; V: TRBV11-1; length: 16; DNA: TGTGCCAGCAGCTCGGACAGAAGTACAACTAATGAAAAACTGTTTTTT; CDR3: CASSSDRSTTNEKLFF
size: once; D: TRBD1; J: TRBJ1-3; V: TRBV6-5; length: 15; DNA: TGTGCCAGCAGTCAAGAGAGGACAGGGGCGGACACCATATATTTT; CDR3: CASSQERTGADTIYF
size: .; D: TRBD1; J: TRBJ2-3; V: TRBV19; length: 15; DNA: TGTGCCAGTAGTTTGGGACAGGGCACTCCAGATACGCAGTATTTT; CDR3: CASSLGQGTPDTQYF
size: few; D: TRBD2; J: TRBJ2-3; V: TRBV6-1; length: 16; DNA: TGTGCCAGCAGTGAAAAACTAGCGGGAGAGGTAGATACGCAGTATTTT; CDR3: CASSEKLAGEVDTQYF
size: few; D: .; J: TRBJ1-3; V: TRBV28; length: 14; DNA: TGTGCCAGCAGTTTATGGACTACTGGAAACACCATATATTTT; CDR3: CASSLWTTGNTIYF
size: .; D: .; J: TRBJ2-5; V: TRBV5-1; length: 14; DNA: TGCGCCAGCAGTAGGGGAAGTGTTGGGGAGACCCAGTACTTC; CDR3: CASSRGSVGETQYF